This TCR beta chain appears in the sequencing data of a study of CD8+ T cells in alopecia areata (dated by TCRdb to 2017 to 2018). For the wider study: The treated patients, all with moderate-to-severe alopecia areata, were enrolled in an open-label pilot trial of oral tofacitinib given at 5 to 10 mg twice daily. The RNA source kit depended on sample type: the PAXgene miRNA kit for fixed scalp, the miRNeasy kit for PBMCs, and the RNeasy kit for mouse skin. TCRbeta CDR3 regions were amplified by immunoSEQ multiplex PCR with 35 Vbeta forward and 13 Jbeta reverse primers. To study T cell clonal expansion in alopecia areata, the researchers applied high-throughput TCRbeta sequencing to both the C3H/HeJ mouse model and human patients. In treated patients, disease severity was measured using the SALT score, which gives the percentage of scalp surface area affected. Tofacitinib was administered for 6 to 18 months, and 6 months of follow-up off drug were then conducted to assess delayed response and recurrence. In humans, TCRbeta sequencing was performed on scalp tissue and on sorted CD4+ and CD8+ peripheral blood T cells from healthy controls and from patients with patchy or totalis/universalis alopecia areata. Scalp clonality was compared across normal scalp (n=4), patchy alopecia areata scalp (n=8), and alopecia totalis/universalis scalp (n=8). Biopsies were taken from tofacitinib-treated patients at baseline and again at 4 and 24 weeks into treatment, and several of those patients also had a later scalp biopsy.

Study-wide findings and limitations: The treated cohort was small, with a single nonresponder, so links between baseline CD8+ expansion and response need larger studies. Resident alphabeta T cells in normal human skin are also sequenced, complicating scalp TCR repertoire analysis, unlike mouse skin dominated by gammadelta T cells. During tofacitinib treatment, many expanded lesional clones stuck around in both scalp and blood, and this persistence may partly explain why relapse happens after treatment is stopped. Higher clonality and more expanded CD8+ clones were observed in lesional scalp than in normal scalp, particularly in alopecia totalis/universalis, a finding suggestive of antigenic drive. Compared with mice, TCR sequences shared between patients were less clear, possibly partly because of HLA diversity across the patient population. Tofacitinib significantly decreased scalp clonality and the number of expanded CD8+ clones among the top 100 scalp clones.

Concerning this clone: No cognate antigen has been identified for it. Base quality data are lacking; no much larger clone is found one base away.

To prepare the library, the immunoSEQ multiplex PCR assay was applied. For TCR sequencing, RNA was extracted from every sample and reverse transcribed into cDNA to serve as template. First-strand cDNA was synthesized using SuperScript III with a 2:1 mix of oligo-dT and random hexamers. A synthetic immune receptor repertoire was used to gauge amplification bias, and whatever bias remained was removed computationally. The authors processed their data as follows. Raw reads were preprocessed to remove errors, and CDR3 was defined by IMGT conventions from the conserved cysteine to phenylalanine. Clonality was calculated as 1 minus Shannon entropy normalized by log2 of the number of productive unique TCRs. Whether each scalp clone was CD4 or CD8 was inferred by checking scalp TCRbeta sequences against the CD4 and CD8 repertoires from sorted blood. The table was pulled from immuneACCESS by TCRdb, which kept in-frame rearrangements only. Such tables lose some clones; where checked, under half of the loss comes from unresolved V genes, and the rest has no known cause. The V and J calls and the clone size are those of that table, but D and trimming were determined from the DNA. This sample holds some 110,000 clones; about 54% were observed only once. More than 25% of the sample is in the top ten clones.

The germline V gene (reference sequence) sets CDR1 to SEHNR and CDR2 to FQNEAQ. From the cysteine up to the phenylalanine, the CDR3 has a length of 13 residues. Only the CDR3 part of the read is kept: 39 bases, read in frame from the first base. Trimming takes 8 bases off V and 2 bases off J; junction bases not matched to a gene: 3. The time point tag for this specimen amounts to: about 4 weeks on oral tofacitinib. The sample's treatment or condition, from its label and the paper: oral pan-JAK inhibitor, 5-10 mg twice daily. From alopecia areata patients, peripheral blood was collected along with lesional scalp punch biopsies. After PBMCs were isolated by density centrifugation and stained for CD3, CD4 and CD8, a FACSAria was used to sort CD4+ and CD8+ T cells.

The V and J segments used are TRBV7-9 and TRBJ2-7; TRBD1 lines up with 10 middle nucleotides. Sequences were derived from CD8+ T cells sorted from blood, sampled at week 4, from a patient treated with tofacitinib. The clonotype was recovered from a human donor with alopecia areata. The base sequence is TGTGCCAGCGGGGGGACAGGGGCCTACGAGCAGTACTTC. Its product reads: CASGGTGAYEQYF.